The 14 T cell receptor beta chains given below trace back to one sample, sequenced in a study of T cells after yellow fever vaccination. MiXCR was run by TCRdb on the 5' RACE reads, yielding one entry per CDR3 protein. The table shows around 500,000 distinct CDR3 sequences, with roughly a fifth occurring only once. The sequencing used PBMCs, collected 20 to 25 days after the first yellow fever vaccination. The receptors here all came from a man aged 18 to 30 who received the YFV17D yellow fever vaccine.

The table lists this clonotype with a few counts. CDR3 nucleotide sequence: TGCGCCAGCAGCCGCCCGGGACAGAAAAATGAGCAGTTCTTC. It is translated as CASSRPGQKNEQFF. The genes are TRBV4-1 and TRBJ2-1; 7 bases match TRBD1. Trimming cost V 4 bases and J 7 bases; bases outside gene matches: 7. The CDR3 is made up of 14 amino acids. CDR1 is MGHRA and CDR2 is YSYEKL in the germline V gene.

This clonotype was found many times. The rearrangement uses TRBV5-8 and TRBJ2-7, with D perhaps TRBD1 or TRBD2 (5 bases each). The CDR3 runs to 14 residues. V dropped 1 base and J dropped 1 base, with 9 bases sitting between them. Per germline, CDR1 SGHTS and CDR2 YDEGEE. CDR3 nucleotides: TGTGCCAGCAGCTTGAGGGACCTATCCTACGAGCAGTACTTC. This translates into CASSLRDLSYEQYF.

This chain connects TRBV7-2 to TRBJ1-2, with D possibly being TRBD1 (6 bases). The CDR3 sequence is 15 residues long. Germline CDR1 SGHTA, CDR2 FQGNSA. Trimming stripped 1 base from V and 5 bases from J, with 14 bases between. The CDR3 protein is CASSLVAGGGYGYTF. CDR3 sequence (DNA): TGTGCCAGCAGCTTAGTTGCGGGGGGCGGGTATGGCTACACCTTC.

This clonotype was found a few times. This rearrangement joins TRBV5-1 to TRBJ1-5; TRBD1 might be the D (6 bases). This CDR3 is built from 15 residues. The V gene's germline CDR1 is SGHRS and CDR2 YFSETQ. Trimming shortened V by 0 bases and J by 7 bases, and 14 bases separated the two germline ends. The chain's CDR3 is CASSLGPRGTQPQHF. The CDR3, as DNA: TGCGCCAGCAGCTTGGGACCCAGGGGTACCCAGCCCCAGCATTTT.

This clonotype occurred a few times. Here the CDR3 reads CASSLSGDPYEQYF. For the CDR3, the DNA is TGTGCCAGCAGCCTCAGCGGGGATCCCTACGAGCAGTACTTC. The rearrangement links TRBV7-2 to TRBJ2-7; TRBD2 matches at 7 bases. Germline loops: CDR1 SGHTA, CDR2 FQGNSA. The CDR3 consists of 14 residues. Unmatched junction bases numbered 6, after V lost 5 bases and J lost 2 bases.

This clonotype was detected only a few times. The rearrangement joins TRBV29-1 to TRBJ1-5; 9 bases agree with TRBD1. Germline V gene data show CDR1 as SQVTM and CDR2 as ANQGSEA. There are 13 residues in the CDR3. V gave up 4 bases and J gave up 4 bases; unmatched junction bases: 2. The CDR3 DNA follows: TGCAGCGTTGTGGACAGGGGTAATCAGCCCCAGCATTTT. This codes for CSVVDRGNQPQHF.

This clonotype was seen a handful of times. The chain links TRBV6-1 to TRBJ1-1, with 9 bases matching TRBD1. Germline V gene sequence: CDR1 MNHNS, CDR2 SASEGT. J gave up 5 bases and V 5 bases, and 6 bases lay outside the gene matches. This CDR3 is built from 14 residues. The CDR3 loop is CASSPGTGSTEAFF. The CDR3 DNA reads as TGTGCCAGCAGTCCCGGGACAGGGTCGACTGAAGCTTTCTTT.

This clonotype has a handful of counts. The V and J genes are TRBV6-2 or TRBV6-3 and TRBJ1-2; D is possibly TRBD1 (5 bases). CDR1 is MNHEY, CDR2 SVGEGT, per germline. This CDR3 contains 13 residues. V lost 6 bases, J lost 2 bases, and 10 bases lay in between. The CDR3 here is CASSGGSNYGYTF. In DNA form, the CDR3 reads TGTGCCAGCAGCGGGGGGTCCAACTATGGCTACACCTTC.

This clonotype was recorded a few times. This rearrangement joins TRBV11-2 to TRBJ1-4; D not certain. Germline CDR1 is SGHAT and CDR2 is FQNNGV. Trimming stripped 5 bases from V and 10 bases from J, with 26 bases between. The CDR3 totals 17 residues. The CDR3 region is CASSPSLASQSLGKLFF. The CDR3, as DNA: TGTGCCAGCAGCCCATCCTTAGCCTCCCAGTCCTTAGGAAAACTGTTTTTT.

The chain is built from TRBV7-3 and TRBJ2-1; the D gene is possibly TRBD1 (5 bases). V shed 7 bases and J shed 2 bases, with 24 bases lying between them. Germline V CDR1 and CDR2: SGHTA, FQGTGA. The CDR3 has 18 amino acids. The CDR3 sequence is CASTRTPVTELTYNEQFF. In DNA form, the CDR3 reads TGTGCCAGCACCAGAACCCCCGTGACAGAACTAACCTACAATGAGCAGTTCTTC.

This clonotype has a handful of counts. The chain combines TRBV6-5 with TRBJ2-3; 10 bases fit TRBD2. Germline V CDR1 and CDR2: MNHEY, SVGAGI. The length of the CDR3 is 15 residues. Trimming cost V 4 bases and J 2 bases; bases outside gene matches: 3. CDR3 DNA: TGTGCCAGCAGTTTTACTAGCGGGGTCACAGATACGCAGTATTTT. Amino acids: CASSFTSGVTDTQYF.

This clonotype was detected once. This chain connects TRBV19 to TRBJ1-1; D is possibly TRBD1 (6 bases). This CDR3 spans 14 amino acids. Germline-derived CDR1 and CDR2 are LNHDA and SQIVND (reference sequence). Trimming shortened V by 10 bases and J by 6 bases, and 21 bases separated the two germline ends. In DNA, the CDR3 is TGTGCCACCCGGCGGGACACAGGGCTGGCTGAAGCTTTCTTT. It specifies CATRRDTGLAEAFF.

This clonotype was seen more than once but under ten times. The rearrangement links TRBV7-9 to TRBJ2-3; D gene ambiguous. The V end was cut by 1 base, the J end by 4 bases, with 9 bases between. The germline V gene encodes CDR1 SEHNR and CDR2 FQNEAQ (reference sequence). The CDR3 runs to 14 residues. This CDR3 reads CASSLVQQADTQYF. The CDR3 coding sequence is TGTGCCAGCAGCTTAGTTCAGCAGGCAGATACGCAGTATTTT.

This clonotype appeared a few times. This rearrangement joins TRBV2 to TRBJ2-5, with D perhaps being TRBD1 or TRBD2 (5 bases each). The germline V gene has CDR1 SNHLY and CDR2 FYNNEI. The CDR3 extends over 13 amino acids. V was clipped by 1 base and J by 7 bases, with 10 bases between them. CDR3 DNA sequence: TGTGCCAGCAGTGAAGGGGGGACGGGGACCCAGTACTTC. This codes for CASSEGGTGTQYF.